This T cell receptor (beta chain) was documented in a study of blood T cell repertoires in COVID-19. CDR1 is LGHNA, CDR2 YNFKEQ, per germline. The CDR3 is 18 residues long. With 0 bases clipped from V and 5 bases from J, the junction kept 4 bases outside the gene matches. Assay used: immunoSEQ multiplex PCR; TCRdb lists only in-frame clones, some missing. Here the sample spans under 350,000 clones, roughly 89% being singletons. The sequence derives from a middle-aged man with acute or convalescent COVID-19. Sequenced material: peripheral blood. This chain links TRBV4-2 with TRBJ2-2; the match to TRBD2 covers 15 bases. CDR3 DNA: TGTGCCAGCAGCCAAGAGGTGGGACTAGCGGGGGGTACCGGGGAGCTGTTTTTT. Residues: CASSQEVGLAGGTGELFF.